These T cell receptor beta chains were read from a single sample in a study of blood T cell repertoires in COVID-19. The repertoire was sequenced with immunoSEQ multiplex PCR; TCRdb's copy has only in-frame clones and lacks some. The sample lists roughly 260,000 clones, about nine tenths occurring once. The sequenced sample was PBMCs or T cells enriched from blood (not recorded which). Receptor source: a woman aged 18-29 years who had recovered from COVID-19. Both conserved end residues are trimmed from each CDR3. The D gene is left open where the match is weak. Clone size is not always given. Where it is, it says once, few, many or a class for expanded clones.

>once|TRBV7-8|.|TRBJ2-2
ASSLLVGELF
>.|TRBV3-1/TRBV3-2|TRBD1|TRBJ1-2
ASSLDRASLLGYT
>.|TRBV18|.|TRBJ2-2
ASSVVQERGELF
>few|TRBV5-1|.|TRBJ1-3
ASSLDGQDIGNTIY
>.|TRBV4-1|.|TRBJ1-5
ASSQRGLGPRSLQH
>.|TRBV2|.|TRBJ1-2
ARSGGVEDGYT
>.|TRBV3-1/TRBV3-2|.|TRBJ2-7
ASSQDTGGLSYEQY
>.|TRBV30|.|TRBJ1-2
AWRGPAGSEGYT
>.|TRBV7-2|TRBD1|TRBJ1-2
ASSLGRTGANYGYT
>.|TRBV12-5|TRBD1|TRBJ2-2
ASGFTMTGADGELF
>once|TRBV28|.|TRBJ2-6
ASSLSSGGANVLT
>.|TRBV19|TRBD2|TRBJ2-1
ATSGTTYNEQF
>.|TRBV4-3|.|TRBJ2-1
ASSQDYDRLVNKAYNEQF
>.|TRBV12-5|.|TRBJ2-3
ASGLGGRGDTQY
>.|TRBV9|.|TRBJ2-5
ASSVRGSNQETQY
>.|TRBV6-4|TRBD1|TRBJ2-1
ASSLRQGAGRFEQF
>.|TRBV6-5|.|TRBJ2-1
ASSYGRRDGYNEQF
>.|TRBV5-1|.|TRBJ1-2
ASSLNQGYYGYT
>.|TRBV7-9|.|TRBJ2-5
ASSLAGIQVQY
>.|TRBV9|TRBD2|TRBJ2-2
ASSVGTSGGFGELF
>.|TRBV13|.|TRBJ2-1
ASSQIRGDSYNEQF
>.|TRBV5-5|.|TRBJ1-6
ASSSSGVYNSPLH
>.|TRBV9|TRBD2|TRBJ2-3
ASSVSGLAVDTQY
>.|TRBV3-1/TRBV3-2|.|TRBJ2-7
ASATDSYEQY
>once|TRBV6-6|TRBD2|TRBJ2-1
ASSPTSGDHSYNEQF
>.|TRBV4-1|.|TRBJ2-1
ASSQNAFKPGVYNEQF
>many|TRBV28|TRBD2|TRBJ2-1
ASRLAGDNEQF
>.|TRBV28|.|TRBJ1-1
ASFTGVGTEAF
>.|TRBV19|.|TRBJ1-2
ASSVGEGIYGYT